The present T cell receptor beta chain was sequenced within a study of blood T cells in healthy people across ages. This clonotype was counted at least ten times. This CDR3 region has 16 residues. Germline-derived CDR1 and CDR2 are DFQATT and SNEGSKA (reference sequence). Germline trimming cut 1 base from V and 3 bases from J; bases unmatched to any gene: 7. Combining a sample-barcoded 5' primer with a J-beta primer mix, a second PCR ran for 7 to 11 cycles. TCRdb re-called the 5' RACE reads with MiXCR, one entry per CDR3 protein. The profile shows more than 800,000 distinct CDR3 sequences, about 30% of them singletons.

Sequenced sample: blood. The J gene is TRBJ2-7, the V gene TRBV20-1; TRBD2 matches at 12 bases. This sequence originates from a woman of 80 years or more in good health. CDR3 protein: CSARAASGGALYEQYF. CDR3 DNA: TGCAGTGCTAGAGCGGCTAGCGGGGGGGCTCTCTACGAGCAGTACTTC.